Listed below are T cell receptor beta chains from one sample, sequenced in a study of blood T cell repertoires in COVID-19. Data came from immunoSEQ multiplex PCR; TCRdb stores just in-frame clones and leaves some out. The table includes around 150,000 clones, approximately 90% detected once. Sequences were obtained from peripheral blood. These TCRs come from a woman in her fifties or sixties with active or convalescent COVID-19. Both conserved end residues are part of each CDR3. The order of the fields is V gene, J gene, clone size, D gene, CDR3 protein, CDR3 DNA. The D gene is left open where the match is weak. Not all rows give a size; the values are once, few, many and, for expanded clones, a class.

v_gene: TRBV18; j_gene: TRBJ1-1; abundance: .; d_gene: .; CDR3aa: CASSPPGLSASAEAFF; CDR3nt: TGTGCCAGCTCACCTCCGGGTTTATCGGCGTCGGCTGAAGCTTTCTTT
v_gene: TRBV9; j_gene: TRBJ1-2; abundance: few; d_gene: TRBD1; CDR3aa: CASSVGVTGTSGGYTF; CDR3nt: TGTGCCAGCAGCGTAGGGGTGACAGGGACATCGGGAGGCTACACCTTC
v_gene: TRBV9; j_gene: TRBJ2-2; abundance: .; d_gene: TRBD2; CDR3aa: CASSLTPGLAGGLGGELFF; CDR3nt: TGTGCCAGCAGCCTTACCCCTGGACTAGCGGGGGGGCTTGGCGGGGAGCTGTTTTTT
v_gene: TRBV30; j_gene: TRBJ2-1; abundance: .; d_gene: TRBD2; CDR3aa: CAWSGLAGRSYNEQFF; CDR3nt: TGTGCCTGGAGTGGACTAGCGGGGAGGTCCTACAATGAGCAGTTCTTC
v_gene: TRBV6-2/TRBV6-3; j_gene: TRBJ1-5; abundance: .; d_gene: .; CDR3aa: CASSDPGDRVPSRQPQHF; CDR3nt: TGTGCCAGCAGCGACCCAGGGGATCGGGTACCTTCAAGGCAGCCCCAGCATTTT
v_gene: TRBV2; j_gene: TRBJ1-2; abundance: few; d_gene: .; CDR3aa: CASRAGTDRVNYGYTF; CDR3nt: TGTGCCAGCAGGGCCGGGACGGACAGAGTAAACTATGGCTACACCTTC
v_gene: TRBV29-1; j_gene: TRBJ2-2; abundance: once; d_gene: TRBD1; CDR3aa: CSVYDRGHTGELFF; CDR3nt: TGCAGCGTTTACGACAGGGGGCACACCGGGGAGCTGTTTTTT
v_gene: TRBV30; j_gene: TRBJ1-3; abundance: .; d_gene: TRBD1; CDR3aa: CASEQGSGNTIYF; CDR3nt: TGTGCCTCTGAACAGGGGAGCGGAAACACCATATATTTT
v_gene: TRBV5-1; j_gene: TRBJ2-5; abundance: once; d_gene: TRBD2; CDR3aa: CASSLRETLTSGGAEETQYF; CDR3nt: TGCGCCAGCAGCTTGCGGGAAACCCTCACTAGCGGGGGGGCGGAAGAGACCCAGTACTTC
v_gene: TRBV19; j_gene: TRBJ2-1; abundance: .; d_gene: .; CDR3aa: CASSIGQHEPYNEQFF; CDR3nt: TGTGCCAGTAGTATTGGACAGCACGAGCCCTACAATGAGCAGTTCTTC
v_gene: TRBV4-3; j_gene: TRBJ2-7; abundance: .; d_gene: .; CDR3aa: CASSQKAGQPYEQYF; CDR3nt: TGCGCCAGCAGCCAGAAGGCGGGACAGCCCTACGAGCAGTACTTC
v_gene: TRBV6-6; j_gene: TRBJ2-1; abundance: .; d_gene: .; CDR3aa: CASSGQITYNEQFF; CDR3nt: TGTGCCAGCAGCGGACAGATCACCTACAATGAGCAGTTCTTC
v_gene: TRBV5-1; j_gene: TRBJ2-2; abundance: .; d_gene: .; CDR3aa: CASSLVGDSGELFF; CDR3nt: TGCGCCAGCAGCTTGGTAGGGGACTCCGGGGAGCTGTTTTTT
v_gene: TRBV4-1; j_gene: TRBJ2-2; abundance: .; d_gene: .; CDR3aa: CASSQNFNTGELFF; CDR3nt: TGCGCCAGCAGCCAGAACTTTAACACCGGGGAGCTGTTTTTT
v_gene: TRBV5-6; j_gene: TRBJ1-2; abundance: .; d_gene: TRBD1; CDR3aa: CASSWGTTGAIYGYTF; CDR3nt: TGTGCCAGCAGCTGGGGGACGACAGGGGCTATCTATGGCTACACCTTC
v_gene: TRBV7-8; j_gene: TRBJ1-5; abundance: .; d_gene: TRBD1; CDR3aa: CASSYETGDQPQHF; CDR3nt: TGTGCCAGCAGCTACGAGACAGGGGATCAGCCCCAGCATTTT
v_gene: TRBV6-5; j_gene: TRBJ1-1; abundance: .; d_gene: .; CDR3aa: CASSQDKNTEAFF; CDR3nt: TGTGCCAGCAGTCAGGACAAGAACACTGAAGCTTTCTTT
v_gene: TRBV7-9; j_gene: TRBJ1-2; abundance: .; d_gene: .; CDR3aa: CASSPGGGEYYGYTF; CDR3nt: TGTGCCAGCAGCCCCGGTGGCGGCGAGTACTATGGCTACACCTTC
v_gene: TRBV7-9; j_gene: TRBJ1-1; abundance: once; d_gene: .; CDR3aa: CASAGGAGLMNTEAFF; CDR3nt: TGTGCCAGCGCCGGGGGGGCGGGCCTCATGAACACTGAAGCTTTCTTT
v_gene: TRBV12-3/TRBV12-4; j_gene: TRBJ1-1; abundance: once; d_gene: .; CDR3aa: CASGQLNTEAFF; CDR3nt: TGTGCCAGTGGACAGTTGAACACTGAAGCTTTCTTT
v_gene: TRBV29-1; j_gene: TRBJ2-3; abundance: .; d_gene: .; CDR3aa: CSVDSGTDTQYF; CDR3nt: TGCAGCGTTGACTCAGGCACAGATACGCAGTATTTT
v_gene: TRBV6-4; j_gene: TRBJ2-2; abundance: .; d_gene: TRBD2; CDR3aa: CASSETRGENTGELFF; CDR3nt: TGTGCCAGCAGTGAAACCCGGGGGGAGAACACCGGGGAGCTGTTTTTT
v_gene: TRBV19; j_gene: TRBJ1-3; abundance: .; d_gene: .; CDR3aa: CASGGTGLRGNTIYF; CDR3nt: TGTGCCAGTGGCGGGACGGGGCTGCGAGGAAACACCATATATTTT
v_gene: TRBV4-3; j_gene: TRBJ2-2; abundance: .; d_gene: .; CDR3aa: CASSQTGKTGELFF; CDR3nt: TGCGCCAGCAGCCAGACCGGGAAAACCGGGGAGCTGTTTTTT
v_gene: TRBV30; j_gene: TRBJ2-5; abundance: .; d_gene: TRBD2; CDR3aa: CAWSVVAGPQETQYF; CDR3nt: TGTGCCTGGAGTGTAGTAGCGGGGCCACAAGAGACCCAGTACTTC
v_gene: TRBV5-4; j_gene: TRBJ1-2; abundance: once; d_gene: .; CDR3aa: CASSLAGGDGYTF; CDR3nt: TGTGCCAGCAGCTTGGCTGGGGGCGATGGCTACACCTTC
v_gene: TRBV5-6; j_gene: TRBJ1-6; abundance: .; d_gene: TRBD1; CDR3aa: CASGATGAGSPLHF; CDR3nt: TGTGCCAGCGGTGCTACAGGGGCAGGTTCACCCCTCCACTTT
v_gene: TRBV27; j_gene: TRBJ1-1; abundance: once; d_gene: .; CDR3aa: CASNLQAGATEAFF; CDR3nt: TGTGCCAGCAACCTACAGGCGGGGGCCACTGAAGCTTTCTTT
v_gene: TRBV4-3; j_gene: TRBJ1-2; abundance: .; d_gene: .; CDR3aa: CASSPAAQGGYTF; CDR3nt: TGCGCCAGCAGCCCCGCCGCGCAGGGTGGCTACACCTTC
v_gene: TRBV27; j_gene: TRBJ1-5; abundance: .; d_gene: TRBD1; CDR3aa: CASSPSTGGTGQPQHF; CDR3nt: TGTGCCAGCAGTCCCTCGACAGGGGGGACTGGTCAGCCCCAGCATTTT
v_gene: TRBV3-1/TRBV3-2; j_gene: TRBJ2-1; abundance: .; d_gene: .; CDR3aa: CASTRAGSSYNEQFF; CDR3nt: TGTGCCAGTACCCGCGCGGGGAGCTCCTACAATGAGCAGTTCTTC
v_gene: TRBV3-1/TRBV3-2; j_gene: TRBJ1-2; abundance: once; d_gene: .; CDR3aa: CASSLGQSNGYTF; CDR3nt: TGTGCCAGCAGCCTTGGACAGTCGAATGGCTACACCTTC
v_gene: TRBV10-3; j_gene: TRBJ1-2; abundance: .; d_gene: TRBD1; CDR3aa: CAISTSGQGLLGYTF; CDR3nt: TGTGCCATCAGTACCTCCGGACAGGGCTTACTTGGCTACACCTTC
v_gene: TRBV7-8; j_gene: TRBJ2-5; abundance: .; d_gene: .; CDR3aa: CASSPRWGGRVETQYF; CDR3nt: TGTGCCAGCAGCCCTCGTTGGGGGGGCAGGGTTGAGACCCAGTACTTC
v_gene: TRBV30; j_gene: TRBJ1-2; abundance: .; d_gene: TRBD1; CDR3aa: CAWSGWDSYYGYTF; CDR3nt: TGTGCCTGGAGTGGGTGGGACAGTTACTATGGCTACACCTTC
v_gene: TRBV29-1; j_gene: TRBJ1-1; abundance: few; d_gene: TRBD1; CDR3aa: CSVVAGGSTEAFF; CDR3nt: TGCAGCGTTGTGGCAGGGGGCAGCACTGAAGCTTTCTTT
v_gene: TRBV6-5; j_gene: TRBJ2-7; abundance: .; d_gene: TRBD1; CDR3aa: CASSEGQYYEQYF; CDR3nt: TGTGCCAGCAGCGAGGGACAGTACTACGAGCAGTACTTC
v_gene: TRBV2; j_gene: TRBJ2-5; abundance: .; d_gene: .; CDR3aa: CASNEMEVGETQYF; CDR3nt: TGTGCCAGCAATGAAATGGAGGTTGGAGAGACCCAGTACTTC
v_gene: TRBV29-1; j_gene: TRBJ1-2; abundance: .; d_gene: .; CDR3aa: CSAFGSYGYTF; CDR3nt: TGCAGCGCGTTCGGGTCATATGGCTACACCTTC
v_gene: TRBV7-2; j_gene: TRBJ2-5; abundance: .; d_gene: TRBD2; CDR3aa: CASSLTSGGEETQYF; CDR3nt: TGTGCCAGCAGCCTAACTAGCGGGGGGGAAGAGACCCAGTACTTC
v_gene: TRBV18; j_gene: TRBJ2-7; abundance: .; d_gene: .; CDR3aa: CASSPLAQVFYEQYF; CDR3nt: TGTGCCAGCTCACCACTAGCACAGGTGTTCTACGAGCAGTACTTC
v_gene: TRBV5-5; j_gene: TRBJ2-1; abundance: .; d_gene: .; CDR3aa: CASSLGDKAYNEQFF; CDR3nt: TGTGCCAGCAGCTTGGGGGACAAGGCCTACAATGAGCAGTTCTTC
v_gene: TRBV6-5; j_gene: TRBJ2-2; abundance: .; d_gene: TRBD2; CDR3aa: CASRLSGGATGELFF; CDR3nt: TGTGCCAGCAGGCTTAGCGGGGGGGCCACCGGGGAGCTGTTTTTT
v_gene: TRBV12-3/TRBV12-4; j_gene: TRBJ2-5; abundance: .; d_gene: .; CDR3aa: CASSLRGLETQYF; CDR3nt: TGTGCCAGCAGTTTACGGGGATTAGAGACCCAGTACTTC
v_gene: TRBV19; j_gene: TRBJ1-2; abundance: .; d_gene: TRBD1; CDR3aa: CATTWTGATSGIPRDYTF; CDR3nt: TGTGCCACAACGTGGACAGGGGCCACCTCCGGCATTCCAAGGGACTACACCTTC
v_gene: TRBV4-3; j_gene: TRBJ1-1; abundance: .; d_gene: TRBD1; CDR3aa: CASSQLTGTTEAFF; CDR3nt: TGCGCCAGCAGCCAGCTGACAGGGACCACTGAAGCTTTCTTT
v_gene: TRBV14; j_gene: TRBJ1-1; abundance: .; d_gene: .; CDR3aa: CASSLGGNTEAFF; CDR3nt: TGTGCCAGCAGCCTCGGCGGGAACACTGAAGCTTTCTTT
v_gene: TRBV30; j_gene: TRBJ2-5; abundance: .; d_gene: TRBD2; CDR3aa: CAWRAAGGQETQYF; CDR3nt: TGTGCCTGGAGGGCAGCGGGGGGGCAAGAGACCCAGTACTTC
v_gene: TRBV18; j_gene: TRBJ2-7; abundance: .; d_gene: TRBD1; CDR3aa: CASSPRQGAIEQYF; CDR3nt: TGTGCCAGCTCACCCCGACAGGGGGCGATCGAGCAGTACTTC
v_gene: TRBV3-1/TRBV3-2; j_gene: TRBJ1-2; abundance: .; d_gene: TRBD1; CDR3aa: CASSRRIGTGSSNYGYTF; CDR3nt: TGTGCCAGCAGCCGCCGAATAGGGACAGGCTCCTCTAACTATGGCTACACCTTC
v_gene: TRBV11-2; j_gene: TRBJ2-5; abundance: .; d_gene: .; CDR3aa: CASSFLGGLSPQETQYF; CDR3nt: TGTGCCAGCAGCTTTCTCGGGGGACTTAGCCCACAAGAGACCCAGTACTTC
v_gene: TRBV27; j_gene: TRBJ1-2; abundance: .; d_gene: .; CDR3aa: CASSLFGGNYGYTF; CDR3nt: TGTGCCAGCAGTTTATTCGGAGGAAACTATGGCTACACCTTC